Below are 30 T cell receptor beta chains sequenced from a single sample in a study of immune evolution from preneoplasia to lung adenocarcinoma. Libraries were prepared by immunoSEQ multiplex PCR; TCRdb keeps only in-frame clonotypes and omits some of them. The data hold roughly 3,500 clones, with 45% to 50% observed a single time. The specimen was FFPE normal lung tissue adjacent to the tumor. These receptors originate from a person in their fifties with lung adenocarcinoma.

This clone was observed a few times. V usage is TRBV5-1 and J usage is TRBJ2-7; tentatively, D is TRBD2 (5 bases). This CDR3 comprises 15 residues. In germline, CDR1 is SGHRS, CDR2 YFSETQ. V lost 1 base, J lost 4 bases, and 15 bases lay in between. The CDR3 coding sequence is TGCGCCAGCAGCTTGTTTCCAGCGGTCGGATACGAGCAGTACTTC. Translation: CASSLFPAVGYEQYF.

Remarks on this clone: The sample carries other DNA sequences with the same CDR3. The gene calls are TRBV6-5 and TRBJ1-1; D is uncertain. From germline, CDR1 is MNHEY and CDR2 SVGAGI. This CDR3 spans 14 amino acids. Trimming removed 2 bases at V and 1 base at J, with 8 bases between. CDR3: CASSYGGTNTEAFF. DNA for the CDR3: TGTGCCAGCAGTTACGGAGGCACGAACACTGAAGCTTTCTTT.

The chain links TRBV5-6 to TRBJ2-3, with TRBD2 matching 11 bases. In germline, CDR1 is SGHDT, CDR2 YYEEEE. This CDR3 region has 14 residues. Trimming removed 4 bases from V and 4 bases from J; junction bases left unmatched: 2. CDR3 sequence reads: CASSLAGGSDTQYF. CDR3 bases: TGTGCCAGCAGCCTAGCGGGAGGCTCAGATACGCAGTATTTT.

The table lists this clone with a few counts. V usage is TRBV20-1 and J usage is TRBJ2-7, with D hard to call. Trimming removed 5 bases at V and 9 bases at J, with 14 bases between. Germline V lookup: CDR1 DFQATT, CDR2 SNEGSKA (reference sequence). This CDR3 contains 11 residues. The CDR3 is CSADLLSRQYF. The CDR3 DNA is TGCAGTGCTGACCTTCTTTCCCGGCAGTACTTC.

The chain couples TRBV28 to TRBJ2-7; a possible D gene is TRBD1 (6 bases). CDR1 and CDR2 from the germline V gene are MDHEN and SYDVKM. V lost 5 bases and J lost 1, with 15 bases in between. This CDR3 is 15 amino acids long. Here the CDR3 DNA reads TGTGCCAGCAGTCCACGGGACACCATTTCCTACGAGCAGTACTTC. It codes for CASSPRDTISYEQYF.

The chain employs TRBV2 and TRBJ2-7, with 7 positions matching TRBD1. The CDR3 length is 12 residues. J gave up 2 bases and V 6 bases, and 1 base lay outside the gene matches. Germline assignment: CDR1 SNHLY and CDR2 FYNNEI. CDR3 bases: TGTGCCAGCAGCGGACAGGCCTACGAGCAGTACTTC. Translated: CASSGQAYEQYF. Full variable domain (missing parts from reference TRBV2 and TRBJ2-7): EPEVTQTPSHQVTQMGQEVILRCVPISNHLYFYWYRQILGQKVEFLVSFYNNEISEKSEIFDDQFSVERPDGSNFTLKIRSTKLEDSAMYFCASSGQAYEQYFGPGTRLTVT.

The rearrangement uses TRBV29-1 and TRBJ2-3; maybe TRBD2 (5 bases). The germline gives CDR1 SQVTM, CDR2 ANQGSEA. Between the trimmed V and J ends, which lost 7 bases and 3 bases, there was a span of 20 bases. This CDR3 spans 15 amino acids. The CDR3 loop reads CSASGGLEGTDTQYF. CDR3 DNA: TGCAGCGCTTCAGGAGGACTCGAAGGGACAGATACGCAGTATTTT.

This rearrangement joins TRBV5-8 to TRBJ2-6; a weak D match, TRBD2 (5 bases). This CDR3 spans 14 amino acids. Germline V lookup: CDR1 SGHTS, CDR2 YDEGEE. Trimming took off 5 bases at V and 2 bases at J, with 8 bases between the two ends. The DNA of the CDR3 is TGTGCCAGCAGGAGGGCGGCTGGGGCCAACGTCCTGACTTTC. Translated, it gives CASRRAAGANVLTF. The whole variable domain, filled in from reference TRBV5-8 and TRBJ2-6, reads EAGVTQSPTHLIKTRGQQATLRCSPISGHTSVYWYQQALGLGLQFLLWYDEGEERNRGNFPPRFSGRQFPNYSSELNVNALELEDSALYLCASRRAAGANVLTFGAGSRLTVL.

The chain combines TRBV5-1 with TRBJ2-3, with 9 bases identical to TRBD2. Looked up from germline, CDR1 is SGHRS and CDR2 is YFSETQ. CDR3 length: 17 amino acids. Trimming at V came to 4 bases and at J to 10 bases, leaving 19 bases not matched to a gene. In nucleotides, the CDR3 is TGCGCCAGCAGCCTGGACCCGGGACTAGCCCGTAGAAATGCGCAGTATTTT. This gives the protein CASSLDPGLARRNAQYF. Together with reference TRBV5-1 and TRBJ2-3, the CDR3 gives the full variable domain: KAGVTQTPRYLIKTRGQQVTLSCSPISGHRSVSWYQQTPGQGLQFLFEYFSETQRNKGNFPGRFSGRQFSNSRSEMNVSTLELGDSALYLCASSLDPGLARRNAQYFGPGTRLTVL.

The V and J genes are TRBV5-4 and TRBJ1-4, with 8 bases fitting TRBD1. Germline-derived CDR1 and CDR2 are SGHNT and YYREEE (reference sequence). After removal of 6 bases from V and 5 bases from J, the junction contained 9 bases not matched to a gene. The CDR3 contains 15 residues. Here the CDR3 reads CASTTDRGENEKLFF. CDR3 DNA: TGTGCCAGCACCACCGACAGGGGCGAAAATGAAAAACTGTTTTTT.

The rearrangement links TRBV7-2 to TRBJ1-6, with D unresolved. The germline CDR1 and CDR2 sequences are SGHTA and FQGNSA. Trimming stripped 5 bases from V and 8 bases from J, with 10 bases between. The CDR3 loop spans 13 amino acids. Written as DNA, the CDR3 is TGTGCCAGCAGCATACTCCAGGATTCACCCCTCCACTTT. Translating it yields CASSILQDSPLHF.

This chain joins TRBV29-1 and TRBJ2-1; no definite D call. The ends were cut back, 5 bases at V and 9 bases at J, with 8 bases in the middle. Germline CDR1 is SQVTM and CDR2 is ANQGSEA. The CDR3 runs to 10 residues. Here the CDR3 reads CSVKVAEQFF. CDR3 DNA sequence: TGCAGCGTTAAAGTGGCTGAGCAGTTCTTC.

The rearrangement uses TRBV6-5 and TRBJ1-1; D gene uncertain. V was clipped by 8 bases and J by 3 bases, with 16 bases between them. CDR3 length equals 14 residues. Germline V gives CDR1 MNHEY, CDR2 SVGAGI. CDR3 nucleotides: TGTGCCAGCGCTCGTGGGTTTGGGGACACTGAAGCTTTCTTT. This codes for CASARGFGDTEAFF.

The V and J genes are TRBV7-9 and TRBJ2-3, with D possibly being TRBD2 (6 bases). Trimming pared 4 bases from V and 2 bases from J, leaving 13 bases between. This CDR3 spans 15 amino acids. The germline CDR1 and CDR2 sequences are SEHNR and FQNEAQ (reference sequence). CDR3 in DNA: TGTGCCAGCAGCTCCGGAGGACTATTCACAGATACGCAGTATTTT. Protein: CASSSGGLFTDTQYF.

The gene calls are TRBV15 and TRBJ2-5, with 9 nucleotides matching TRBD1. The germline V gene encodes CDR1 LNHNV and CDR2 YYDKDF (reference sequence). CDR3 length: 15 residues. V dropped 5 bases and J dropped 3; count of bases not matched to a gene: 7. The chain's CDR3 is CATSDRGWPEETQYF. The CDR3 coding sequence is TGTGCCACCAGCGACAGGGGGTGGCCCGAAGAGACCCAGTACTTC.

This clone has just a few counts. V gene TRBV4-1 combines with J gene TRBJ2-3, with D perhaps TRBD1 or TRBD2 (5 bases each). The CDR3 covers 16 residues. V shed 0 bases and J shed 0 bases, with 10 bases lying between them. Germline V gives CDR1 MGHRA, CDR2 YSYEKL. In DNA, the CDR3 is TGCGCCAGCAGCCAAGATGGGGGAGTTAGCACAGATACGCAGTATTTT. Its protein is CASSQDGGVSTDTQYF.

This clone was found a few times. The J gene is TRBJ1-2, the V gene TRBV25-1; 7 positions agree with TRBD1. Germline CDR1 reads MGHDK; CDR2 reads SYGVNS. The CDR3 is 14 residues long. V was clipped by 4 bases and J by 4 bases; unmatched bases: 6. The CDR3 here is CASSGTGPRYGYTF. The CDR3 nucleotides read TGTGCCAGCAGTGGGACAGGACCGCGCTATGGCTACACCTTC.

This chain uses TRBV11-2 with TRBJ2-7; the D is unclear. Germline assignment: CDR1 SGHAT and CDR2 FQNNGV. V lost 2 bases, J lost 2 bases, and 10 bases lay in between. The CDR3 consists of 14 residues. The CDR3 sequence is CASSLTDNAYEQYF. The CDR3 DNA follows: TGTGCCAGCAGCTTAACCGACAACGCCTACGAGCAGTACTTC.

This clone was seen more than once but under ten times. The chain employs TRBV5-1 and TRBJ1-2; D is perhaps TRBD1 (5 bases). V gave up 1 base and J gave up 3 bases, with 7 bases separating them. The CDR3 is 13 amino acids. Germline values: CDR1 SGHRS, CDR2 YFSETQ. The CDR3 coding sequence is TGCGCCAGCAGCTTGAAAGGGGACTATGGCTACACCTTC. Its protein product is CASSLKGDYGYTF.

V usage is TRBV5-4 and J usage is TRBJ2-3; 8 bases map to TRBD2. The germline gives CDR1 SGHNT, CDR2 YYREEE (reference sequence). V was clipped by 4 bases and J by 0 bases; unmatched bases: 4. CDR3 length: 15 amino acids. CDR3 sequence reads: CASSATSGSTDTQYF. The CDR3 nucleotides read TGTGCCAGCAGCGCCACTAGCGGAAGCACAGATACGCAGTATTTT.

The chain links TRBV28 to TRBJ1-1, with D tentatively TRBD1 (5 bases). Trimming removed 1 base from V and 1 base from J, with 13 bases in between. CDR1 MDHEN and CDR2 SYDVKM come from the germline V gene. The CDR3 is 16 amino acids. Here the CDR3 reads CASSLSWGPANTEAFF. The CDR3 DNA reads TGTGCCAGCAGTTTATCGTGGGGCCCGGCGAACACTGAAGCTTTCTTT.

The chain has TRBV4-1 and TRBJ2-5; D is unresolved. CDR3 length: 14 residues. V shed 0 bases and J shed 0 bases, with 5 bases lying between them. Germline CDR1 and CDR2: MGHRA and YSYEKL. CDR3: CASSQDTNQETQYF. The CDR3 DNA reads as TGCGCCAGCAGCCAAGACACGAACCAAGAGACCCAGTACTTC.

This clone came up once. The V call is TRBV5-1, the J call TRBJ1-1; possible D gene TRBD1, 5 bases. Trimming pared 4 bases from V and 4 bases from J, leaving 14 bases between. Germline V gives CDR1 SGHRS, CDR2 YFSETQ. The CDR3 loop spans 14 amino acids. The CDR3 loop is CASSGTGPPTEAFF. The DNA of the CDR3 is TGCGCCAGCAGCGGCACAGGACCTCCCACTGAAGCTTTCTTT.

The V call is TRBV30, the J call TRBJ1-1; a weak D match, TRBD1 (5 bases). The CDR3 totals 13 residues. Per the germline V gene, CDR1 is GTSNPN and CDR2 is SVGIG (reference sequence). V was clipped by 4 bases and J by 5 bases, with 14 bases between them. In nucleotides, the CDR3 is TGTGCCTGGAACCCCAGGGCGGGGACTGAAGCTTTCTTT. Translated: CAWNPRAGTEAFF. The variable domain in full, with the rest retrieved from reference TRBV30 and TRBJ1-1, is SQTIHQWPATLVQPVGSPLSLECTVEGTSNPNLYWYRQAAGRGLQLLFYSVGIGQISSEVPQNLSASRPQDRQFILSSKKLLLSDSGFYLCAWNPRAGTEAFFGQGTRLTVV.

The rearrangement links TRBV30 to TRBJ2-2, with 8 bases identical to TRBD2. J was trimmed by 4 bases and V by 6 bases; bases with no gene match: 10. Germline CDR1 is GTSNPN and CDR2 is SVGIG (reference sequence). The CDR3 is made up of 15 amino acids. Here the CDR3 reads CACPSGGRVTGELFF. The CDR3 DNA reads as TGTGCCTGCCCATCGGGGGGGCGAGTCACCGGGGAGCTGTTTTTT. Full variable domain (outside the CDR3, taken from reference TRBV30 and TRBJ2-2): SQTIHQWPATLVQPVGSPLSLECTVEGTSNPNLYWYRQAAGRGLQLLFYSVGIGQISSEVPQNLSASRPQDRQFILSSKKLLLSDSGFYLCACPSGGRVTGELFFGEGSRLTVL.

The V call is TRBV27, the J call TRBJ2-1; tentative D call: TRBD2 (6 bases). V was clipped by 1 base and J by 10 bases, with 11 bases between them. CDR1 MNHEY and CDR2 SMNVEV come from the germline V gene (reference sequence). The CDR3 extends over 13 amino acids. CDR3 coding DNA: TGTGCCAGCAGTTTATGGGGGACTCGGGAGCAGTTCTTC. This translates into CASSLWGTREQFF.

The rearrangement links TRBV6-5 to TRBJ2-3; TRBD1 aligns across 10 bases. CDR3 size: 15 residues. V lost 6 bases and J lost 6; bases outside the gene matches: 9. Germline V gene lookup returns CDR1 MNHEY and CDR2 SVGAGI. This CDR3 is CASRTPGTGADTQYF. CDR3 in DNA: TGTGCCAGCAGAACCCCCGGGACAGGGGCCGATACGCAGTATTTT.

The chain combines TRBV7-2 with TRBJ2-7, with D maybe TRBD1 (6 bases). Germline CDR1 SGHTA, CDR2 FQGNSA. The CDR3 is made up of 15 amino acids. V was cut by 6 bases and J by 5 bases, with 20 bases left in between. This CDR3 reads CASREGTTGRNEQYF. Here the CDR3 DNA reads TGTGCCAGCAGGGAAGGGACCACAGGGCGAAACGAGCAGTACTTC.

The rearrangement joins TRBV6-5 to TRBJ1-1; D may be TRBD1 (6 bases). CDR3 length: 15 amino acids. Per germline, CDR1 MNHEY and CDR2 SVGAGI. Trimming took off 7 bases at V and 5 bases at J, with 20 bases between the two ends. CDR3 in DNA: TGTGCCAGCACGGGCACAGGGAGGGATGGGACTGAAGCTTTCTTT. This gives the protein CASTGTGRDGTEAFF.

In DNA form, the CDR3 reads TGTGCCAGCACCCTTGGAGGGACACCCAAGACCGGGGAGCTGTTTTTT. Its protein is CASTLGGTPKTGELFF. V and J are TRBV5-6 and TRBJ2-2; the D gene could be TRBD1 or TRBD2 (6 bases each). This CDR3 has 16 residues. Germline CDR1 SGHDT, CDR2 YYEEEE. The ends were cut back, 6 bases at V and 5 bases at J, with 20 bases in the middle.